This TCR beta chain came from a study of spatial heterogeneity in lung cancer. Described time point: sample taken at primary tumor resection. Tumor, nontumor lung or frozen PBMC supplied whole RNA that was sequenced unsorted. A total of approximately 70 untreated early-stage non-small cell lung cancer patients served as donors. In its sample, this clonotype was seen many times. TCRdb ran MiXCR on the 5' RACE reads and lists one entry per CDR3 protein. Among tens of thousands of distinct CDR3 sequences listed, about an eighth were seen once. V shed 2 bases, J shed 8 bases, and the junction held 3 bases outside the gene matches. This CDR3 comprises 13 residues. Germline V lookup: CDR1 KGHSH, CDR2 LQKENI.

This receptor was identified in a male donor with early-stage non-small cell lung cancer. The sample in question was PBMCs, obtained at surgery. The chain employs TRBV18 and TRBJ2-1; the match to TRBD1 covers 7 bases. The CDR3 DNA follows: TGTGCCAGCTCACCAGGGACAGTCGATGAGCAGTTCTTC. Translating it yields CASSPGTVDEQFF.